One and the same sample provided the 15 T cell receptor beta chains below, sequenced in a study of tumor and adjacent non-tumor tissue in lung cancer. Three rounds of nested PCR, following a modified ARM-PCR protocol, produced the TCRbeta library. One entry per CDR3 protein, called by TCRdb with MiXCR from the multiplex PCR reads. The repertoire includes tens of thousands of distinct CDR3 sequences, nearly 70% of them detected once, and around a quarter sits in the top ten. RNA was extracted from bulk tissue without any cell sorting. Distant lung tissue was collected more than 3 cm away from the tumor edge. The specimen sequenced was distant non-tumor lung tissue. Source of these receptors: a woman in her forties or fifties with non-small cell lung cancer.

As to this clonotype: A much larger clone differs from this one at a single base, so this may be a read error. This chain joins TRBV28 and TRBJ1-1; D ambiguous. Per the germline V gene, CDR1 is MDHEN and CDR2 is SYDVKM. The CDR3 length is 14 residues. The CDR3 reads CASSPGPQRYETFF. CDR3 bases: TGTGCCAGCAGCCCCGGGCCCCAAAGGTATGAAACTTTCTTT.

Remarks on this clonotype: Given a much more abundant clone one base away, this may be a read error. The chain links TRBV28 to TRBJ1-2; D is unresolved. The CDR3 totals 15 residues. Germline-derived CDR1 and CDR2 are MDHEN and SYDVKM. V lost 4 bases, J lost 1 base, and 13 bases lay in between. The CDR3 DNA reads TGTGCCAGCAGTTCGAAGAAGGACGGTAACTATGGCTACACCTTC. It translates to CASSSKKDGNYGYTF.

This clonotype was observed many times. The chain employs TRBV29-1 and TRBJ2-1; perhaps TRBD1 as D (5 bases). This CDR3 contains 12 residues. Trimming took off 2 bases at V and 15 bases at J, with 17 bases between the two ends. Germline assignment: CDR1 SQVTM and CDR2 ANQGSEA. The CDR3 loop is CSVEPDSNLRFF. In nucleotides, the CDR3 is TGCAGCGTTGAACCCGACAGCAATTTAAGGTTCTTC.

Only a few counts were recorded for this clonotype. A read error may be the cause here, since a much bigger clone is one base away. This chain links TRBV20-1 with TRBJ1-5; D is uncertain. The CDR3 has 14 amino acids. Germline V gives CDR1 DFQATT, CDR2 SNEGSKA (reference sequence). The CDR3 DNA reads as TGCAGTGCTTCCAAGGTTAACGGCAATCAGCTCCAGCATTTT. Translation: CSASKVNGNQLQHF.

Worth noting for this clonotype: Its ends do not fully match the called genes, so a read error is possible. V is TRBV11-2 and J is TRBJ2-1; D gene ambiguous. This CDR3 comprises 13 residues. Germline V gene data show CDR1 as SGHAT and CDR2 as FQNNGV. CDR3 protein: CANSFNSRNQQFF. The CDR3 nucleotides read TGTGCCAACAGCTTTAACTCCAGAAATCAGCAGTTCTTC.

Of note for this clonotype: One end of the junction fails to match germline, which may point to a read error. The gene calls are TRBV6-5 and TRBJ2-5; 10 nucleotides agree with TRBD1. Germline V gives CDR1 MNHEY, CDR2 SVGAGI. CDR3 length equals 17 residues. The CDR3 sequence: CASIDSLGQGYRETQYF. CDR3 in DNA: TGTGCCAGCATCGACTCCCTGGGACAGGGGTATCGAGAGACCCAATACTTC.

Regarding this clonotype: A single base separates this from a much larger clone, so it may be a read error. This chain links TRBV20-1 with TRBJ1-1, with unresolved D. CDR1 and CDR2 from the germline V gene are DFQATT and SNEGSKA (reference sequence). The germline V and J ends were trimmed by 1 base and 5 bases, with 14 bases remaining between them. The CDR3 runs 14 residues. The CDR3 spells CSARGRKGKTEAFF. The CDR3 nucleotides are TGCAGTGCTAGAGGAAGGAAAGGGAAGACTGAAGCTTTCTTT.

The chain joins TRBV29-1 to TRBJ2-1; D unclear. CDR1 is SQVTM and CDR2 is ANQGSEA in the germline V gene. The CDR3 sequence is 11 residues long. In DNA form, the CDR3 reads TGCAACGTCACCAGAGGCAATGAGCAGTTCTTC. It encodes CNVTRGNEQFF.

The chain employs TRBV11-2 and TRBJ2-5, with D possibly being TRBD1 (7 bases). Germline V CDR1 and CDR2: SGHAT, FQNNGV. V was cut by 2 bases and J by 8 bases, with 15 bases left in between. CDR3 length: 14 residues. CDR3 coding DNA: TGTGCCAGCAGCTTAATGGATCAGGGGGGTACCCAGTACTTC. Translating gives CASSLMDQGGTQYF.

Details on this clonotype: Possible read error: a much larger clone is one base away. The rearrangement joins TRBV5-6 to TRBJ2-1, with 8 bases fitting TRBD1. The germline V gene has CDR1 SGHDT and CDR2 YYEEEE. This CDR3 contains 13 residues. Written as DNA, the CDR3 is TGTGTCAGCAGCTTGGACAGGGTCAATGAGCAGTTCTTC. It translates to CVSSLDRVNEQFF.

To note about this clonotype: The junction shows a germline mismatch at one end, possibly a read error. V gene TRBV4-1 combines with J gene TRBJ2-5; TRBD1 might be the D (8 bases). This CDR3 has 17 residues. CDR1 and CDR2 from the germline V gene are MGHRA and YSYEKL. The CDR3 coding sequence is TGCACCAGCAGCCAAGGTGACAGGGGAGGGGAAAGAGAGACCCAATACTTC. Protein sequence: CTSSQGDRGGERETQYF.

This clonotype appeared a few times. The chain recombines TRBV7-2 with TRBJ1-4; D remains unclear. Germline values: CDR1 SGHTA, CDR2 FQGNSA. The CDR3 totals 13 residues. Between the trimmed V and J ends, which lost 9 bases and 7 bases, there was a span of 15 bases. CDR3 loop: CARSPRWGEKLFF. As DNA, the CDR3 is TGTGCCAGGAGCCCCAGATGGGGTGAAAAACTGTTTTTT.

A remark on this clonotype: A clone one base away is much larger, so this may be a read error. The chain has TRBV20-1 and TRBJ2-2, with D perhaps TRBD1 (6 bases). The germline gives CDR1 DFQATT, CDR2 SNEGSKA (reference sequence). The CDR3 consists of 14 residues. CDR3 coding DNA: TGCAGCGTGGACAGATTTTTGAACACCGGGGAGCTGTTTTTT. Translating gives CSVDRFLNTGELFF.

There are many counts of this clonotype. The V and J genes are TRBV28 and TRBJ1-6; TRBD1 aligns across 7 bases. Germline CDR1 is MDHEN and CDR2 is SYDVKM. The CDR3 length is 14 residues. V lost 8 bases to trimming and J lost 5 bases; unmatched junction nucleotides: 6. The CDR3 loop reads CASGPTGNNSPLHF. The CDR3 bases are TGTGCCAGCGGCCCGACAGGGAATAATTCACCCCTCCACTTT.

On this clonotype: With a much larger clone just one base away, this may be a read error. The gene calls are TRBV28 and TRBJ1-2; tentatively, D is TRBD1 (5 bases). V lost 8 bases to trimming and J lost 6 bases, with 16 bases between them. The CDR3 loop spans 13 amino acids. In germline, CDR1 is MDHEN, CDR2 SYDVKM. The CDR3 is CASFSTDANGYTF. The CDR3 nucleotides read TGTGCCAGCTTTTCGACAGACGCAAATGGCTACACCTTC.